The 22 T cell receptor beta chains presented below share a single source sample, sequenced in a study of graft-versus-host responses after intestinal transplantation. The assay was immunoSEQ multiplex PCR, and TCRdb's table has in-frame clones only and misses some. This repertoire shows 14,000 or so clones, approximately 89% found once; its top ten account for 6% to 8.5%. The material sequenced was bone marrow, taken 125 days after intestinal transplantation. These receptor sequences come from a human patient who received an intestinal transplant, so some T cells may come from the graft donor.

The chain employs TRBV19 and TRBJ2-3, with TRBD2 matching 12 bases. The CDR3 has 14 amino acids. Germline assignment: CDR1 LNHDA and CDR2 SQIVND (reference sequence). J was trimmed by 4 bases and V by 6 bases; bases with no gene match: 2. The CDR3: CASRLAGGADTQYF. CDR3 sequence (DNA): TGTGCCAGTAGGCTAGCGGGAGGGGCAGATACGCAGTATTTT.

The chain joins TRBV7-2 to TRBJ2-7; D gene ambiguous. This CDR3 has 15 amino acids. Germline CDR1 and CDR2: SGHTA and FQGNSA. V dropped 3 bases and J dropped 2 bases, with 14 bases sitting between them. For the CDR3, the DNA is TGTGCCAGCAGCTTTAGGACGGCAGGCGCCTACGAGCAGTACTTC. Amino acid sequence: CASSFRTAGAYEQYF.

This clone occurred once. V and J are TRBV6-1 and TRBJ2-7; D is undetermined. From germline, CDR1 is MNHNS and CDR2 SASEGT. The V end was cut by 2 bases, the J end by 3 bases, with 14 bases between. This CDR3 has 15 amino acids. For the CDR3, the DNA is TGTGCCAGCAGTGAATCGATAGCAGACCTCTACGAGCAGTACTTC. It is translated as CASSESIADLYEQYF.

This clone was observed a single time. The genes are TRBV28 and TRBJ1-1; D unresolved. CDR1 and CDR2 from the germline V gene are MDHEN and SYDVKM. Trimming took 1 base from V and 2 from J, leaving 14 bases between them. There are 16 residues in the CDR3. The CDR3 DNA reads as TGTGCCAGCAGTTTATATGCTCCGACCGTAAACACTGAAGCTTTCTTT. Translated, it gives CASSLYAPTVNTEAFF.

The chain links TRBV4-1 to TRBJ2-5; D possibly matches TRBD1 or TRBD2 (5 bases each). The CDR3 consists of 15 residues. Germline assignment: CDR1 MGHRA and CDR2 YSYEKL. The V end was cut by 1 base, the J end by 5 bases, with 14 bases between. This CDR3 reads CASSQGSEGWETQYF. CDR3 bases: TGCGCCAGCAGCCAAGGGTCTGAGGGGTGGGAGACCCAGTACTTC.

The rearrangement uses TRBV2 and TRBJ2-1, with D possibly being TRBD1 (6 bases). The CDR3 extends over 14 amino acids. Germline CDR1 is SNHLY and CDR2 is FYNNEI. V lost 2 bases and J 6 bases, leaving 11 bases between the germline ends. The CDR3 DNA is TGTGCCAGCAGTGAACTCGGACAGTCCAATGAGCAGTTCTTC. Its translation is CASSELGQSNEQFF.

The CDR3 is CASSPDRAQQGQYF. For the CDR3, the DNA is TGTGCCAGCAGTCCTGACAGGGCCCAACAGGGGCAGTACTTC. The genes are TRBV27 and TRBJ2-7, with 7 bases lining up with TRBD1. Losses at the gene ends were 5 bases for V and 9 bases for J; bases not matched to a gene: 13. The germline V gene has CDR1 MNHEY and CDR2 SMNVEV (reference sequence). The CDR3 has 14 residues.

The chain is built from TRBV27 and TRBJ1-1; D remains unclear. The CDR3 length is 13 residues. Between the trimmed V and J ends, which lost 2 bases and 7 bases, there was a span of 11 bases. Germline V gene sequence: CDR1 MNHEY, CDR2 SMNVEV (reference sequence). Here the CDR3 reads CASSLLQQDEAFF. The CDR3 DNA is TGTGCCAGCAGTTTACTACAGCAAGATGAAGCTTTCTTT.

The V call is TRBV23-1, the J call TRBJ2-1, with TRBD2 identical over 8 bases. TRBV23-1 carries the ORF label, with uncertain function. The CDR3 is 14 residues long. The ends lost 0 bases at V and 14 bases at J; junction bases unmatched: 9. The CDR3 DNA sequence: TGCGCCAGCAGTCAATCTCTTGAGCGGGAGAAGGAGTTCTTC. The encoded protein is CASSQSLEREKEFF.

This chain links TRBV9 with TRBJ2-1, with 10 bases that match TRBD2. Germline V gives CDR1 SGDLS, CDR2 YYNGEE. The CDR3 spans 16 residues. The ends lost 3 bases at V and 5 bases at J; junction bases unmatched: 8. CDR3 DNA: TGTGCCAGCAGCGGAGGGTCACTAGCGGGAAACAATGAGCAGTTCTTC. Translated: CASSGGSLAGNNEQFF.

The chain has TRBV9 and TRBJ2-5, with TRBD2 matching over 11 bases. Germline CDR1 is SGDLS and CDR2 is YYNGEE. Germline trimming cut 4 bases from V and 1 base from J; bases unmatched to any gene: 3. The CDR3 is 15 residues long. CDR3 loop: CASSHSGRAQETQYF. The CDR3 nucleotides are TGTGCCAGCAGCCATAGCGGGAGGGCCCAAGAGACCCAGTACTTC. The full variable domain, rest sourced from reference TRBV9 and TRBJ2-5, is DSGVTQTPKHLITATGQRVTLRCSPRSGDLSVYWYQQSLDQGLQFLIQYYNGEERAKGNILERFSAQQFPDLHSELNLSSLELGDSALYFCASSHSGRAQETQYFGPGTRLLVL.

The chain has TRBV15 and TRBJ1-2; D is unresolved. The CDR3 spans 12 residues. Trimming cost V 0 bases and J 11 bases, with 10 bases left between them. In germline, CDR1 is LNHNV, CDR2 YYDKDF (reference sequence). The CDR3 reads CATSRENSPYTF. The CDR3 DNA reads TGTGCCACCAGCAGAGAAAACAGCCCTTACACCTTC.

In DNA, the CDR3 is TGCGCCAGCAGCCAAGATCGGGCAGGAAATGAGCAGTTCTTC. This sequence encodes CASSQDRAGNEQFF. The rearrangement uses TRBV4-3 and TRBJ2-1; no reliable D call. Germline lookup yields CDR1 LGHNA and CDR2 YSLEER. V was cut by 0 bases and J by 7 bases, with 10 bases left in between. The CDR3 totals 14 residues.

V is TRBV4-1 and J is TRBJ2-7; D may be TRBD2 (5 bases). V was pared by 1 base and J by 3 bases, with 13 bases between. The CDR3 totals 15 residues. The germline V gene encodes CDR1 MGHRA and CDR2 YSYEKL. CDR3 nucleotides: TGCGCCAGCAGCCAAGTACGAGGGTCTGACTACGAGCAGTACTTC. This sequence encodes CASSQVRGSDYEQYF.

The chain uses TRBV6-6 and TRBJ2-7, with 7 bases fitting TRBD1. The CDR3 is 14 residues long. Germline V gene lookup returns CDR1 MNHNY and CDR2 SVGAGI (reference sequence). The V segment lost 2 bases and the J segment 2 bases; nucleotides outside the gene matches: 3. For the CDR3, the DNA is TGTGCCAGCAGTTACGCCCAGGGGGCCTACGAGCAGTACTTC. It codes for CASSYAQGAYEQYF.

J is TRBJ2-2 and V is TRBV11-1; 8 bases are shared with TRBD1. The germline V gene has CDR1 SGHAT and CDR2 FQDESV (reference sequence). The CDR3 spans 15 residues. V gave up 3 bases and J gave up 5 bases; unmatched junction bases: 5. The DNA of the CDR3 is TGTGCCAGCAGCTTGATCCAGGGGGCGACCGGGGAGCTGTTTTTT. This translates into CASSLIQGATGELFF. Supplemented by reference TRBV11-1 and TRBJ2-2, the full variable domain reads EAEVAQSPRYKITEKSQAVAFWCDPISGHATLYWYRQILGQGPELLVQFQDESVVDDSQLPKDRFSAERLKGVDSTLKIQPAELGDSAMYLCASSLIQGATGELFFGEGSRLTVL.

V is TRBV5-1 and J is TRBJ2-1; tentative D call: TRBD1 (6 bases). Deletions cut 3 bases from V and 2 bases from J, with 12 bases between. This CDR3 spans 15 amino acids. Germline V CDR1 and CDR2: SGHRS, YFSETQ. CDR3 nucleotides: TGCGCCAGCAGCTACAGGGAAGGGGCCTACAATGAGCAGTTCTTC. Protein sequence: CASSYREGAYNEQFF.

This clone occurred a few times. V gene TRBV19 combines with J gene TRBJ1-1; D call uncertain. Germline V gene data show CDR1 as LNHDA and CDR2 as SQIVND (reference sequence). The ends were cut back, 4 bases at V and 1 base at J, with 7 bases in the middle. This CDR3 region has 13 residues. The CDR3 DNA reads as TGTGCCAGTAGTAAGGGAGAGAACACTGAAGCTTTCTTT. Translation gives CASSKGENTEAFF.

The CDR3 spells CASSFIWWTSGTYEQYF. DNA for the CDR3: TGTGCCAGCAGTTTTATTTGGTGGACTAGCGGGACCTACGAGCAGTACTTC. The chain combines TRBV28 with TRBJ2-7; 12 nucleotides agree with TRBD2. Germline values: CDR1 MDHEN, CDR2 SYDVKM. After removal of 3 bases from V and 2 bases from J, the junction contained 8 bases not matched to a gene. This CDR3 has 17 amino acids.

This chain connects TRBV5-1 to TRBJ1-1; D is perhaps TRBD1 (5 bases). The V end was cut by 0 bases, the J end by 1 base, with 19 bases between. This CDR3 comprises 18 residues. CDR1 is SGHRS, CDR2 YFSETQ, per germline. The CDR3 nucleotides read TGCGCCAGCAGCTTGGCCCGGTGGCCAGGGATTGGGAACACTGAAGCTTTCTTT. Protein: CASSLARWPGIGNTEAFF.

The chain is built from TRBV2 and TRBJ1-4; D gene ambiguous. Germline-derived CDR1 and CDR2 are SNHLY and FYNNEI. This CDR3 is 11 amino acids long. V was trimmed by 5 bases and J by 8 bases, leaving 6 bases between them. The CDR3 DNA reads TGTGCCAGCAGTTCCGGGGAAAAACTGTTTTTT. Its protein is CASSSGEKLFF.

This clone was observed a single time. The genes are TRBV5-1 and TRBJ2-1; TRBD1 is a possible D gene (5 bases). V was pared by 0 bases and J by 4 bases, with 20 bases between. Germline CDR1 is SGHRS and CDR2 is YFSETQ. The CDR3 loop spans 18 amino acids. The CDR3 here is CASSLVAFREIAYNEQFF. The CDR3 DNA follows: TGCGCCAGCAGCTTGGTTGCTTTCAGGGAAATTGCGTACAATGAGCAGTTCTTC. The entire variable domain, with the rest obtained from reference TRBV5-1 and TRBJ2-1, is as follows: KAGVTQTPRYLIKTRGQQVTLSCSPISGHRSVSWYQQTPGQGLQFLFEYFSETQRNKGNFPGRFSGRQFSNSRSEMNVSTLELGDSALYLCASSLVAFREIAYNEQFFGPGTRLTVL.